A selection of T cell receptor beta chains follows, all from one sample in a study of blood T cell repertoires in COVID-19. The table came from immunoSEQ multiplex PCR; TCRdb's copy has only in-frame clones and leaves some out. The repertoire holds fewer than 200,000 clones, about 87% seen once, with just under 4% in the top ten. The specimen sequenced was peripheral blood. These receptors were obtained from a woman aged 55-70 years who had recovered from COVID-19. Both conserved end residues are part of each CDR3. The order of the fields is CDR3 length, clone size, J gene, V gene, D gene, CDR3 DNA, CDR3 protein. A D gene is named only where the DNA matches it firmly. Clone size appears in some rows only: once, few, many, or a class for an expanded clone.

len: 15; abundance: .; j_gene: TRBJ1-3; v_gene: TRBV5-1; d_gene: .; CDR3nt: TGCGCCAGCAGCTACTCCCGGGAATCCGGAAACACCATATATTTT; CDR3aa: CASSYSRESGNTIYF
len: 16; abundance: .; j_gene: TRBJ2-6; v_gene: TRBV19; d_gene: TRBD1; CDR3nt: TGTGCCAGTAACCAGGACAGGGCATCTGGGGCCAACGTCCTGACTTTC; CDR3aa: CASNQDRASGANVLTF
len: 16; abundance: .; j_gene: TRBJ2-7; v_gene: TRBV5-4; d_gene: TRBD2; CDR3nt: TGTGCCAGCAGCTACTCTAGCGGGGGGCCCTCCTACGAGCAGTACTTC; CDR3aa: CASSYSSGGPSYEQYF
len: 18; abundance: .; j_gene: TRBJ1-2; v_gene: TRBV14; d_gene: .; CDR3nt: TGTGCCAGCAGCCAAGCGTGGGGGGGCGACCTGATCTCCTATGGCTACACCTTC; CDR3aa: CASSQAWGGDLISYGYTF
len: 17; abundance: .; j_gene: TRBJ2-2; v_gene: TRBV18; d_gene: TRBD2; CDR3nt: TGTGCCAGCTCACCACCTCAGCGGGGACCGAACACCGGGGAGCTGTTTTTT; CDR3aa: CASSPPQRGPNTGELFF
len: 13; abundance: once; j_gene: TRBJ1-1; v_gene: TRBV6-5; d_gene: .; CDR3nt: TGTGCCACTCTTGGGGGGGCGTACACTGAAGCTTTCTTT; CDR3aa: CATLGGAYTEAFF
len: 14; abundance: .; j_gene: TRBJ2-5; v_gene: TRBV5-8; d_gene: TRBD1; CDR3nt: TGTGCCAGCAGCTTACGGGACAGGCAAGAGACCCAGTACTTC; CDR3aa: CASSLRDRQETQYF
len: 14; abundance: .; j_gene: TRBJ1-2; v_gene: TRBV5-4; d_gene: .; CDR3nt: TGTGCCAGCAGCTTGGAACGGGTCGGCTATGGCTACACCTTC; CDR3aa: CASSLERVGYGYTF
len: 13; abundance: .; j_gene: TRBJ1-1; v_gene: TRBV7-9; d_gene: TRBD1; CDR3nt: TGTGCCAGCAGCCTACAGGGGGACACTGAAGCTTTCTTT; CDR3aa: CASSLQGDTEAFF
len: 15; abundance: .; j_gene: TRBJ2-1; v_gene: TRBV6-5; d_gene: .; CDR3nt: TGTGCCAGCAGCCCCACTACCGACCTTCGCGAGGAGCAGTTCTTC; CDR3aa: CASSPTTDLREEQFF
len: 14; abundance: .; j_gene: TRBJ1-5; v_gene: TRBV6-5; d_gene: .; CDR3nt: TGTGCCAGCGGCAGCGGGTATAGCAATCAGCCCCAGCATTTT; CDR3aa: CASGSGYSNQPQHF
len: 11; abundance: .; j_gene: TRBJ1-2; v_gene: TRBV27; d_gene: .; CDR3nt: TGTGCCAGCACTGGCGGTTATGGCTACACCTTC; CDR3aa: CASTGGYGYTF
len: 13; abundance: once; j_gene: TRBJ2-1; v_gene: TRBV2; d_gene: .; CDR3nt: TGTGCCAGCAAAGTGTTTGTAGACAATGAGCAGTTCTTC; CDR3aa: CASKVFVDNEQFF
len: 14; abundance: .; j_gene: TRBJ1-5; v_gene: TRBV7-8; d_gene: .; CDR3nt: TGTGCCAGCAGCTCATCCGGAGTCGATCAGCCCCAGCATTTT; CDR3aa: CASSSSGVDQPQHF
len: 13; abundance: few; j_gene: TRBJ2-3; v_gene: TRBV12-3/TRBV12-4; d_gene: TRBD2; CDR3nt: TGTGCCAGCAGTTTAAGACTAGCTGGTACGCAGTATTTT; CDR3aa: CASSLRLAGTQYF
len: 14; abundance: .; j_gene: TRBJ1-4; v_gene: TRBV5-8; d_gene: TRBD1; CDR3nt: TGTGCCAGCAGCTTGGGACAGGGTATGGAAAAACTGTTTTTT; CDR3aa: CASSLGQGMEKLFF
len: 16; abundance: few; j_gene: TRBJ2-3; v_gene: TRBV7-6; d_gene: TRBD1; CDR3nt: TGTGCCAGCAGCTCCTGGACAGGGCCAAGTGGAGATACGCAGTATTTT; CDR3aa: CASSSWTGPSGDTQYF